The 29 T cell receptor beta chains reported below all come from one sample, sequenced in a study of beta chain features in type 1 diabetes. The whole isolated RNA underwent reverse transcription, so sequencing captured expressed TCRB transcripts. Sequencing used immunoSEQ multiplex PCR; TCRdb keeps in-frame clones, though not all of them. The sample has 450,000 to 600,000 clones, roughly 30% seen once. Sequenced sample: naive CD4+ T cells from blood. Receptors originate from a man between 18 and 29 years old in good health.

The chain recombines TRBV7-9 with TRBJ2-7; no clear D. Per germline, CDR1 SEHNR and CDR2 FQNEAQ (reference sequence). V was shortened by 5 bases and J by 7 bases, with 15 bases between the two germline ends. This CDR3 comprises 13 residues. CDR3 protein: CASSPRRSEEQYF. In nucleotides, the CDR3 is TGTGCCAGCAGCCCGCGTCGCTCGGAGGAGCAGTACTTC.

This clone has a handful of counts. The chain couples TRBV2 to TRBJ2-7; 9 nucleotides line up with TRBD2. The CDR3 length is 13 residues. With 5 bases clipped from V and 12 bases from J, the junction kept 11 bases outside the gene matches. Germline values: CDR1 SNHLY, CDR2 FYNNEI. The CDR3 spells CASSTASGTEGYF. As DNA, the CDR3 is TGTGCCAGCAGTACGGCTAGCGGGACTGAAGGGTACTTC.

This clone was counted a few times. The V and J genes are TRBV5-4 and TRBJ1-4; the D gene is possibly TRBD1 (5 bases). The ends were cut back, 4 bases at V and 6 bases at J, with 7 bases in the middle. Germline CDR1 and CDR2: SGHNT and YYREEE (reference sequence). The CDR3 runs to 12 residues. The CDR3 DNA reads as TGTGCCAGCAGCCAGGGAGATGAAAAACTGTTTTTT. Translation: CASSQGDEKLFF.

The CDR3 is CASSPWGGRGTGELFF. CDR3 sequence (DNA): TGTGCCAGCAGCCCTTGGGGCGGGAGGGGAACCGGGGAGCTGTTTTTT. The V and J genes are TRBV7-2 and TRBJ2-2, with 9 bases that match TRBD2. The length of the CDR3 is 16 residues. Germline V gives CDR1 SGHTA, CDR2 FQGNSA. Trimming removed 5 bases from V and 5 bases from J; junction bases left unmatched: 9.

In this sample, this clone turned up a few times. The junction departs from the called germline gene at one end, perhaps through a read error. DNA of the CDR3: TGTGCCAGCAGCGCCTGGAGCGGGAGGTCCTCCAATGAGCAGTTCTTC. Protein product: CASSAWSGRSSNEQFF. This chain links TRBV7-2 with TRBJ2-1, with 9 bases identical to TRBD2. The CDR3 runs to 16 residues. The germline V gene has CDR1 SGHTA and CDR2 FQGNSA. Full variable domain (missing parts from reference TRBV7-2 and TRBJ2-1): GAGVSQSPSNKVTEKGKDVELRCDPISGHTALYWYRQSLGQGLEFLIYFQGNSAPDKSGLPSDRFSAERTGGSVSTLTIQRTQQEDSAVYLCASSAWSGRSSNEQFFGPGTRLTVL.

This clone turned up a few times. The chain's CDR3 is CASSFHSSGANVLTF. CDR3 DNA sequence: TGTGCCAGCAGCTTCCACAGCTCTGGGGCCAACGTCCTGACTTTC. The rearrangement uses TRBV11-2 and TRBJ2-6; D call uncertain. Germline CDR1 SGHAT, CDR2 FQNNGV. CDR3 length equals 15 residues. V gave up 3 bases and J gave up 0 bases, with 6 bases separating them.

This clone has more than one count but fewer than ten. The J gene is TRBJ2-7, the V gene TRBV6-1; 9 bases are shared with TRBD1. The length of the CDR3 is 14 residues. Germline CDR1 reads MNHNS; CDR2 reads SASEGT. Unmatched junction bases numbered 5, after V lost 2 bases and J lost 6 bases. CDR3 nucleotide sequence: TGTGCCAGCAGTGAACCGGGACAGGGATCCGAGCAGTACTTC. Encoded protein: CASSEPGQGSEQYF.

This clone has only a few counts. The chain employs TRBV7-9 and TRBJ1-1; D not certain. The V gene lost 7 bases and the J gene lost 4 bases, with 13 bases spanning the gap. Germline V gene lookup returns CDR1 SEHNR and CDR2 FQNEAQ (reference sequence). CDR3 length: 13 residues. CDR3 sequence: CASTKPPSTEAFF. The CDR3 nucleotides are TGTGCCAGCACCAAACCCCCGAGCACTGAAGCTTTCTTT. The entire variable domain, with the rest obtained from reference TRBV7-9 and TRBJ1-1, is as follows: DTGVSQNPRHKITKRGQNVTFRCDPISEHNRLYWYRQTLGQGPEFLTYFQNEAQLEKSRLLSDRFSAERPKGSFSTLEIQRTEQGDSAMYLCASTKPPSTEAFFGQGTRLTVV.

In this sample, this clone turned up a few times. Other DNA sequences in the sample encode the same CDR3. The chain is built from TRBV4-3 and TRBJ2-1; unclear D gene. V was shortened by 1 base and J by 0 bases, with 7 bases between the two germline ends. The CDR3 is 15 residues long. Germline-derived CDR1 and CDR2 are LGHNA and YSLEER. CDR3 DNA sequence: TGCGCCAGCAGCCAAGTGGGTAGCTCCTACAATGAGCAGTTCTTC. Protein: CASSQVGSSYNEQFF.

This clone appeared a few times. This chain joins TRBV11-2 and TRBJ2-1; D is unresolved. V lost 3 bases to trimming and J lost 10 bases, with 7 bases between them. Germline loops: CDR1 SGHAT, CDR2 FQNNGV. This CDR3 has 11 amino acids. CDR3 region: CASSLGWEQFF. The CDR3, as DNA: TGTGCCAGCAGCTTGGGCTGGGAGCAGTTCTTC. The variable domain in full, with the rest retrieved from reference TRBV11-2 and TRBJ2-1, is EAGVAQSPRYKIIEKRQSVAFWCNPISGHATLYWYQQILGQGPKLLIQFQNNGVVDDSQLPKDRFSAERLKGVDSTLKIQPAKLEDSAVYLCASSLGWEQFFGPGTRLTVL.

The CDR3 reads CSVQAPSYEQYF. In DNA form, the CDR3 reads TGCAGCGTTCAGGCCCCATCCTACGAGCAGTACTTC. The chain has TRBV29-1 and TRBJ2-7; D remains ambiguous. The CDR3 is 12 amino acids. V was clipped by 5 bases and J by 1 base, with 9 bases between them. In germline, CDR1 is SQVTM, CDR2 ANQGSEA.

The chain combines TRBV25-1 with TRBJ1-3; D is ambiguous. The CDR3 totals 15 residues. V dropped 7 bases and J dropped 0 bases, with 13 bases sitting between them. Germline V gene lookup returns CDR1 MGHDK and CDR2 SYGVNS. In DNA form, the CDR3 reads TGTGCCAGCACCTCCGCAAGTAGCTCTGGAAACACCATATATTTT. Translated, it gives CASTSASSSGNTIYF.

The V call is TRBV5-1, the J call TRBJ2-7; D gene ambiguous. V lost 0 bases and J 1 base, leaving 8 bases between the germline ends. This CDR3 spans 14 amino acids. CDR1 SGHRS and CDR2 YFSETQ come from the germline V gene. The CDR3 DNA reads as TGCGCCAGCAGCTTGGGCAGGACGTCCTACGAGCAGTACTTC. It specifies CASSLGRTSYEQYF. The variable domain in full, with the rest retrieved from reference TRBV5-1 and TRBJ2-7, is KAGVTQTPRYLIKTRGQQVTLSCSPISGHRSVSWYQQTPGQGLQFLFEYFSETQRNKGNFPGRFSGRQFSNSRSEMNVSTLELGDSALYLCASSLGRTSYEQYFGPGTRLTVT.

The J gene is TRBJ1-2, the V gene TRBV29-1; D gene uncertain. CDR3 size: 13 residues. With 4 bases removed from V and 0 bases from J, the gap between germline ends came to 9 bases. The germline gives CDR1 SQVTM, CDR2 ANQGSEA. The CDR3 DNA follows: TGCAGCGTTGTAACAGCTACTAACTATGGCTACACCTTC. Its translation: CSVVTATNYGYTF.

The V gene is TRBV15, the J gene TRBJ2-5; no definite D call. Germline CDR1 reads LNHNV; CDR2 reads YYDKDF (reference sequence). V lost 2 bases and J 0 bases, leaving 16 bases between the germline ends. The CDR3 length is 17 residues. In DNA, the CDR3 is TGTGCCACCAGCAGACCAAGAAAGGGTAATTACCAAGAGACCCAGTACTTC. Translation gives CATSRPRKGNYQETQYF.

The rearrangement links TRBV7-9 to TRBJ2-3; the D gene is possibly TRBD2 (6 bases). Looked up from germline, CDR1 is SEHNR and CDR2 is FQNEAQ (reference sequence). The CDR3 covers 15 residues. Trimming removed 2 bases at V and 4 bases at J, with 13 bases between. CDR3 protein: CASSLQGGNSDTQYF. In nucleotides, the CDR3 is TGTGCCAGCAGCTTACAGGGAGGTAATTCAGATACGCAGTATTTT.

This clone was seen more than once but under ten times. Just one base apart from a much larger clone, this may be a read error. The V gene is TRBV7-9, the J gene TRBJ2-1; D remains ambiguous. Germline CDR1 and CDR2: SEHNR and FQNEAQ (reference sequence). The germline V and J ends were trimmed by 3 bases and 2 bases, with 2 bases remaining between them. The CDR3 consists of 12 residues. The chain's CDR3 is CASSLTYNEQFF. The CDR3 DNA follows: TGTGCCAGCAGCTTGACCTACAATGAGCAGTTCTTC.

As concerns this clone: Lacking the conserved final phenylalanine or tryptophan, this CDR3 likely reflects a read error. It is unclear where the CDR3 begins or ends on the DNA, so no DNA is shown, and the CDR3 is as TCRdb lists it. The genes are TRBV30 and TRBJ1-1; the D segment call TRBD1 is taken from the table without a DNA check. From its first to its last residue, the CDR3 has 12 amino acids. The germline gives CDR1 GTSNPN, CDR2 SVGIG (reference sequence). The CDR3 sequence is CAWPPNRDRAIC.

This clone showed up just a few times. Other DNA sequences within the sample encode an identical CDR3. The rearrangement uses TRBV29-1 and TRBJ1-1, with D tentatively TRBD1 (5 bases). This CDR3 is 12 amino acids long. The germline CDR1 and CDR2 sequences are SQVTM and ANQGSEA. Trimming removed 3 bases at V and 5 bases at J, with 10 bases between. CDR3 DNA: TGCAGCGTTGACCAGGGTGGGACTGAAGCTTTCTTT. Translating gives CSVDQGGTEAFF.

This chain uses TRBV30 with TRBJ1-2; 8 bases are shared with TRBD1. Trimming cost V 5 bases and J 4 bases; bases outside gene matches: 6. The CDR3 runs to 13 residues. CDR1 is GTSNPN and CDR2 is SVGIG in the germline V gene (reference sequence). The CDR3 DNA follows: TGTGCCTGGTCCAGGACAGGGACCTATGGCTACACCTTC. Translated: CAWSRTGTYGYTF.

This clone was counted a few times. The chain joins TRBV29-1 to TRBJ1-1, with a weak D call TRBD1 (6 bases). Trimming removed 8 bases from V and 6 bases from J, with 19 bases in between. The germline V gene has CDR1 SQVTM and CDR2 ANQGSEA. The CDR3 covers 13 residues. The chain's CDR3 is CSFRGAEGAEAFF. The CDR3 DNA reads as TGCAGCTTTCGGGGGGCGGAAGGGGCTGAAGCTTTCTTT.

The J gene is TRBJ2-2, the V gene TRBV29-1; no clear D. Germline V gene data show CDR1 as SQVTM and CDR2 as ANQGSEA. The germline V and J ends were trimmed by 3 bases and 2 bases, with 10 bases remaining between them. The CDR3 is 14 residues long. CDR3 amino acids: CSVETGGNTGELFF. The CDR3 region has the DNA TGCAGCGTTGAGACCGGCGGAAACACCGGGGAGCTGTTTTTT.

This clone was counted only a few times. The rearrangement uses TRBV29-1 and TRBJ1-4; possible D gene TRBD1, 5 bases. This CDR3 region has 14 residues. Germline CDR1 is SQVTM and CDR2 is ANQGSEA. Trimming left V 7 bases short and J 0 bases short, with 12 bases between. Here the CDR3 DNA reads TGCAGCGCAACGACAGTCGCAACTAATGAAAAACTGTTTTTT. This encodes CSATTVATNEKLFF.

This clone was seen a few times. V is TRBV27 and J is TRBJ2-7; D is possibly TRBD1 (6 bases). V gave up 5 bases and J gave up 7 bases, with 21 bases separating them. CDR1 and CDR2 (germline): MNHEY, SMNVEV (reference sequence). This CDR3 has 15 residues. The CDR3 here is CASSHPTGPGQEQYF. DNA for the CDR3: TGTGCCAGCAGTCACCCGACAGGCCCAGGTCAGGAGCAGTACTTC.

This clone was seen more than once but under ten times. This chain joins TRBV5-1 and TRBJ1-1; D may be TRBD1 (5 bases). CDR3 length: 13 amino acids. Trimming stripped 4 bases from V and 2 bases from J, with 9 bases between. The germline V gene has CDR1 SGHRS and CDR2 YFSETQ. In DNA form, the CDR3 reads TGCGCCAGCAGCATAGGGGTCAACACTGAAGCTTTCTTT. Translation gives CASSIGVNTEAFF.

This clone was counted a few times. Other DNA variants within this sample encode the same CDR3. CDR3 in amino acids: CSAGRTDTQYF. Here the CDR3 DNA reads TGCAGTGCCGGGAGGACAGATACGCAGTATTTT. The chain joins TRBV20-1 to TRBJ2-3; 7 positions agree with TRBD2. V was clipped by 6 bases and J by 3 bases; unmatched bases: 0. The V gene's germline CDR1 is DFQATT and CDR2 SNEGSKA (reference sequence). This CDR3 region has 11 residues.

The V and J genes are TRBV30 and TRBJ1-3; maybe TRBD1 (5 bases). Trimming left V 2 bases short and J 3 bases short, with 11 bases between. The CDR3 sequence is 14 residues long. Looked up from germline, CDR1 is GTSNPN and CDR2 is SVGIG (reference sequence). The CDR3 bases are TGTGCCTGGAGTCCTGGGCAGGGTGGAAACACCATATATTTT. Amino acids: CAWSPGQGGNTIYF.

This chain uses TRBV7-9 with TRBJ2-6, with unresolved D. CDR3 size: 16 residues. Trimming shortened V by 5 bases and J by 0 bases, and 11 bases separated the two germline ends. Germline V gives CDR1 SEHNR, CDR2 FQNEAQ (reference sequence). CDR3 DNA sequence: TGTGCCAGCAGCCCGGACGCGATCTCTGGGGCCAACGTCCTGACTTTC. Residues: CASSPDAISGANVLTF.

The V and J genes are TRBV9 and TRBJ2-7; 10 nucleotides match TRBD2. CDR3 length: 14 residues. Per the germline V gene, CDR1 is SGDLS and CDR2 is YYNGEE. With 0 bases clipped from V and 5 bases from J, the junction kept 2 bases outside the gene matches. As DNA, the CDR3 is TGTGCCAGCAGCGTAGGTCTAGCGGGAGACGAGCAGTACTTC. Translating gives CASSVGLAGDEQYF. The variable domain in full, completed from reference TRBV9 and TRBJ2-7, reads DSGVTQTPKHLITATGQRVTLRCSPRSGDLSVYWYQQSLDQGLQFLIQYYNGEERAKGNILERFSAQQFPDLHSELNLSSLELGDSALYFCASSVGLAGDEQYFGPGTRLTVT.